The sequence of this T cell receptor (beta chain) was determined in a study of cytomegalovirus exposure and HLA in healthy donors. General observations from the study: Previous analysis showed most TCR beta V segments were productive about 87% or about 30% of the time. Sequencing had likely introduced a cluster of highly shared sequence variants as an artifact. As confirmed in vitro, a few CMV-associated chains were specific for CMV antigens.

The PCR employed 60 Vbeta primers together with 13 Jbeta primers. Original processing notes: A later analysis tallied some 80 million unique TCR beta chains, 8.5 million to 11 million of them shared. Libraries were prepared by immunoSEQ multiplex PCR; TCRdb keeps only in-frame clonotypes and omits some of them. That table supplies the V and J calls and clone size; D and trimming were determined from the DNA. The table records approximately 85,000 clones, around 80% of them present only once. On this clone itself: Its cognate antigen is unknown.

Germline CDR1 reads MDHEN; CDR2 reads SYDVKM. The CDR3 loop spans 14 amino acids. V lost 5 bases and J lost 4, with 14 bases in between. The chain uses TRBV28 and TRBJ1-1; D is undetermined. This receptor was obtained from a man aged 25 to 40 in good health and CMV-seronegative. The sequenced sample was PBMCs. The DNA of the CDR3 is TGTGCCAGCAGTCAATGGGAGGGATCCACTGAAGCTTTCTTT. Its protein product is CASSQWEGSTEAFF.